Listed here is a single T cell receptor (beta chain). The antigen remains undetermined. This specimen comes from a study of cytotoxic CD8 clonotypes in ibrutinib-treated CLL. Study information: The patients, over ten relapsed/refractory and approximately 14 treatment-naive, included about 17 who were IGHV unmutated.

Study-wide points: Contraction or stability on treatment characterized the public clonotypes, which were uncommon. Elevated clonality accompanied ibrutinib response, with a return toward baseline values at progression. Circulating CD8+ T-cell counts were tracked by baseline clonality, which exceeded that of age-matched healthy donors.

Profiling relied on immunoSEQ multiplex PCR, and the TCRdb table lists in-frame clones only, not all of them. Among roughly 180,000 clones listed, under 85% were seen once. CDR3 length equals 16 residues. V gave up 4 bases and J gave up 4 bases; unmatched junction bases: 8. Germline values: CDR1 SGHKS, CDR2 YYEKEE (reference sequence). The chain combines TRBV5-5 with TRBJ2-5, with TRBD1 matching 12 bases. The clonotype originates from a human donor with chronic lymphocytic leukemia. The input for sequencing was PBMCs, taken after 24 months of ibrutinib treatment. The CDR3 here is CASSGPGQGAGETQYF. As DNA, the CDR3 is TGTGCCAGCAGCGGGCCGGGACAGGGGGCCGGAGAGACCCAGTACTTC.